The 22 T cell receptor beta chains given below trace back to one sample, sequenced in a study of blood T cells in healthy people across ages. A second PCR, run for about 7 to 12 cycles, used a sample-barcoded 5' primer plus a J-beta primer mix. TCRdb analysed the 5' RACE reads with MiXCR anew, one entry per CDR3 protein. The sample contains hundreds of thousands of distinct CDR3 sequences, about 25% of which appear only once. This same sample was also part of a study on T cells of mothers and their children.

Sequencing was performed on blood. These receptors all stem from a boy younger than 18 in good health.

V is TRBV7-9 and J is TRBJ2-7, with unresolved D. V was shortened by 6 bases and J by 6 bases, with 15 bases between the two germline ends. The CDR3 contains 13 residues. CDR1 is SEHNR, CDR2 FQNEAQ, per germline (reference sequence). The DNA for the CDR3 is TGTGCCAGCAGGCTCCCGACTCGCTCCGAGCAGTACTTC. It translates to CASRLPTRSEQYF.

In its sample, this clonotype was seen a few times. The rearrangement joins TRBV6-1 to TRBJ2-1, with TRBD1 matching 7 bases. V was pared by 6 bases and J by 4 bases, with 9 bases of the junction left unmatched. Germline V gives CDR1 MNHNS, CDR2 SASEGT. The CDR3 is 15 residues long. The CDR3: CASRTDRTSYNEQFF. CDR3 bases: TGTGCCAGCAGGACGGACAGGACATCTTACAATGAGCAGTTCTTC.

This clonotype was seen a few times. The chain employs TRBV4-2 and TRBJ2-6; 11 bases fit TRBD2. The V gene end was trimmed by 0 bases and the J gene end by 2 bases; junction bases not matched to a gene: 9. The length of the CDR3 is 20 residues. From germline, CDR1 is LGHNA and CDR2 YNFKEQ. The CDR3 protein is CASSQDRGTSGSTGANVLTF. Written as DNA, the CDR3 is TGTGCCAGCAGCCAAGATAGGGGAACTAGCGGGAGTACTGGGGCCAACGTCCTGACTTTC.

The V and J genes are TRBV12-3 or TRBV12-4 and TRBJ2-6; D unclear. Trimming left V 6 bases short and J 0 bases short, with 12 bases between. The CDR3 has 16 residues. The CDR3 is CASSTVQSSGANVLTF. In DNA, the CDR3 is TGTGCCAGCAGCACGGTCCAGAGCTCTGGGGCCAACGTCCTGACTTTC.

This clonotype was observed a few times. The chain employs TRBV4-2 and TRBJ2-7; 8 nucleotides match TRBD1. CDR1 and CDR2 (germline): LGHNA, YNFKEQ. The CDR3 consists of 16 residues. J was trimmed by 6 bases and V by 0 bases; bases with no gene match: 10. The CDR3 sequence is CASSQDRGRLGGEQYF. CDR3 nucleotides: TGTGCCAGCAGCCAAGACAGGGGGCGCCTCGGCGGCGAGCAGTACTTC.

J is TRBJ2-5 and V is TRBV12-3 or TRBV12-4; TRBD2 is a possible D gene (6 bases). The J call could be wrong; TRBJ2-1 is a better fit for the DNA end. This CDR3 contains 15 residues. The CDR3 spells CASSLTAGYYVEQFF. For the CDR3, the DNA is TGTGCCAGCAGTTTAACCGCGGGGTATTATGTTGAGCAGTTCTTC.

Written as DNA, the CDR3 is TGTGCCAGCAGCTTAGCTTCGGGACAGCAAGAGACCCAGTACTTC. It encodes CASSLASGQQETQYF. The rearrangement links TRBV7-2 to TRBJ2-5, with TRBD1 identical over 7 bases. The CDR3 consists of 15 residues. V shed 0 bases and J 2 bases; nucleotides not matched to a gene: 3. Germline CDR1 is SGHTA and CDR2 is FQGNSA.

This clonotype was detected a few times. The chain is built from TRBV5-1 and TRBJ1-5; no definite D call. CDR3 length: 15 residues. CDR1 and CDR2 (germline): SGHRS, YFSETQ. V lost 0 bases to trimming and J lost 0 bases, with 7 bases between them. DNA for the CDR3: TGCGCCAGCAGCTTGGGGGTCAATAGCAATCAGCCCCAGCATTTT. Translation gives CASSLGVNSNQPQHF.

The chain is built from TRBV5-1 and TRBJ2-5; 10 bases are a match to TRBD2. CDR1 and CDR2 from the germline V gene are SGHRS and YFSETQ. The junction had 10 bases not matched to a gene; V was cut back by 3 bases and J by 5 bases. The CDR3 length is 16 residues. CDR3 coding DNA: TGCGCCAGCAGCTCGTCTAGCGGGAGAAGGGATGAGACCCAGTACTTC. Translated, it gives CASSSSSGRRDETQYF. Complete variable domain (other parts from reference TRBV5-1 and TRBJ2-5): KAGVTQTPRYLIKTRGQQVTLSCSPISGHRSVSWYQQTPGQGLQFLFEYFSETQRNKGNFPGRFSGRQFSNSRSEMNVSTLELGDSALYLCASSSSSGRRDETQYFGPGTRLLVL.

V usage is TRBV20-1 and J usage is TRBJ2-4, with D possibly TRBD2 on 7 matching bases. Germline CDR1 reads DFQATT; CDR2 reads SNEGSKA (reference sequence). This CDR3 region has 14 residues. Trimming pared 3 bases from V and 10 bases from J, leaving 19 bases between. CDR3: CSASFSGGRGIQYF. CDR3 nucleotide sequence: TGCAGTGCTAGCTTTTCCGGGGGGCGAGGTATTCAGTACTTC.

The chain carries TRBV12-1 and TRBJ1-4. TRBV12-1 is given as a pseudogene. The CDR3 is 15 amino acids. In DNA form, the CDR3 reads TGTGCCAGCAGCTCCAAAAACGCAACTAATGAAAAACTGTTTTTT. It codes for CASSSKNATNEKLFF.

The chain uses TRBV3-1 and TRBJ2-5, with D hard to call. The end of the DNA fits TRBJ2-1 better, so the J call may be wrong. This CDR3 is built from 14 residues. CDR1 and CDR2 from the germline V gene are LGHDT and YNNKEL (reference sequence). The CDR3 loop reads CASSQDYEYNEQFF. DNA for the CDR3: TGTGCCAGCAGCCAAGATTACGAGTACAATGAGCAGTTCTTC.

The chain couples TRBV6-5 to TRBJ1-2; TRBD1 matches at 10 bases. Losses at the gene ends were 6 bases for V and 0 bases for J; bases not matched to a gene: 4. The CDR3 loop spans 15 amino acids. Germline CDR1 reads MNHEY; CDR2 reads SVGAGI. The CDR3 region has the DNA TGTGCCAGCAGACGGGGACAGGGGTCTAACTATGGCTACACCTTC. It is translated as CASRRGQGSNYGYTF.

The J gene is TRBJ1-5, the V gene TRBV21-1. TRBV21-1 is termed a pseudogene. The CDR3 consists of 16 residues. CDR3 protein: CASSLNEGGGDQPQHF. The CDR3 region has the DNA TGTGCCAGCAGCCTAAACGAGGGAGGGGGCGATCAGCCCCAGCATTTT.

This clonotype came up a few times. The chain uses TRBV20-1 and TRBJ2-5; 8 bases match TRBD2. The DNA end lines up better with TRBJ2-1; the J call may be wrong. This CDR3 is built from 17 residues. The V gene's germline CDR1 is DFQATT and CDR2 SNEGSKA (reference sequence). The DNA of the CDR3 is TGCAGTGCTAGACTTCCCTTCGGGGGGGGATCGTTATATGAGCAGTTCTTC. Translating gives CSARLPFGGGSLYEQFF.

The sample holds a few counts of this clonotype. This chain links TRBV7-8 with TRBJ2-5, with 14 bases lining up with TRBD2. The DNA end is a closer match to TRBJ2-1, so the J assignment may be wrong. The germline V gene encodes CDR1 SGHVS and CDR2 FQNEAQ. The CDR3 length is 15 residues. The CDR3 DNA reads TGTGCCAGCAGCTTATGGGGACTAGCGGGAGATGAGCAGTTCTTC. Its translation: CASSLWGLAGDEQFF.

This clonotype was seen a few times. The rearrangement joins TRBV5-1 to TRBJ2-7, with 9 nucleotides matching TRBD1. After removal of 1 base from V and 0 bases from J, the junction contained 8 bases not matched to a gene. Germline assignment: CDR1 SGHRS and CDR2 YFSETQ. The CDR3 covers 17 residues. CDR3 sequence (DNA): TGCGCCAGCAGCTTGCCCGGGGGGACAGGGAACTCCTACGAGCAGTACTTC. It specifies CASSLPGGTGNSYEQYF.

This clonotype showed up just a few times. The CDR3 DNA sequence: TGTGCCAGCAGCCAGGGTTTAACGGGAGAGACCCAGTACTTC. It is translated as CASSQGLTGETQYF. The chain combines TRBV6-5 with TRBJ2-5; D may be TRBD1 (5 bases). V gave up 6 bases and J gave up 4 bases, with 15 bases separating them. The CDR3 contains 14 residues. CDR1 and CDR2 (germline): MNHEY, SVGAGI.

The genes are TRBV7-9 and TRBJ2-7, with TRBD1 as a possible D gene (6 bases). Trimming removed 3 bases from V and 2 bases from J, with 11 bases in between. CDR1 is SEHNR and CDR2 is FQNEAQ in the germline V gene (reference sequence). CDR3 length: 14 amino acids. The CDR3 DNA reads TGTGCCAGCAGCTTTTCACAGGGCCCCTACGAGCAGTACTTC. It yields the protein CASSFSQGPYEQYF.

The gene calls are TRBV11-2 and TRBJ2-4; D may correspond to TRBD1 or TRBD2 (6 bases each). The CDR3 runs to 14 residues. V gave up 8 bases and J gave up 10 bases, with 21 bases separating them. Looked up from germline, CDR1 is SGHAT and CDR2 is FQNNGV. CDR3 nucleotide sequence: TGTGCCAGCGCCAGGGCGGGGACATCTCCAATTCAGTACTTC. Encoded protein: CASARAGTSPIQYF. The whole variable domain, filled in from reference TRBV11-2 and TRBJ2-4, reads EAGVAQSPRYKIIEKRQSVAFWCNPISGHATLYWYQQILGQGPKLLIQFQNNGVVDDSQLPKDRFSAERLKGVDSTLKIQPAKLEDSAVYLCASARAGTSPIQYFGAGTRLSVL.

This chain joins TRBV4-1 and TRBJ2-7, with D possibly TRBD1 on 6 matching bases. Trimming took 1 base from V and 3 from J, leaving 10 bases between them. The CDR3 is 14 residues long. CDR1 and CDR2 (germline): MGHRA, YSYEKL. Here the CDR3 reads CASSQGTAIYEQYF. The CDR3 nucleotides read TGCGCCAGCAGCCAAGGGACAGCGATCTACGAGCAGTACTTC.

This clonotype turned up a few times. This chain joins TRBV2 and TRBJ1-2; D possibly corresponds to TRBD1 (5 bases). This CDR3 has 12 residues. Trimming shortened V by 10 bases and J by 2 bases, and 11 bases separated the two germline ends. Germline CDR1 reads SNHLY; CDR2 reads FYNNEI. The DNA for the CDR3 is TGTGCCACCTGGGACGGAAACTATGGCTACACCTTC. Translating gives CATWDGNYGYTF.